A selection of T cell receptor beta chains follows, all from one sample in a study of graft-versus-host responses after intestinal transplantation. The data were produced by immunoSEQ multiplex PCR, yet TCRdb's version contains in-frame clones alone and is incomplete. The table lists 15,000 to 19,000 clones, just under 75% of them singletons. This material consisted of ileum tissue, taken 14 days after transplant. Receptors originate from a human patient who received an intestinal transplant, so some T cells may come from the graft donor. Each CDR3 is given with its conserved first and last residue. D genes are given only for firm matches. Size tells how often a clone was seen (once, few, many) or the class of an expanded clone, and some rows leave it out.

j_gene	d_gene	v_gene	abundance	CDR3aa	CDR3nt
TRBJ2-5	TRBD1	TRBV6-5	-	CATSDRPETQYF	TGTGCCACCTCGGACAGGCCAGAGACCCAGTACTTC
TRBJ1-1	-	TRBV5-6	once	CASSFGGNTEAFF	TGTGCCAGCAGCTTCGGGGGGAACACTGAAGCTTTCTTT
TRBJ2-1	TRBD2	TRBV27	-	CASSLSGRAGFEQFF	TGTGCCAGCAGTCTTAGCGGGAGGGCAGGTTTTGAGCAGTTCTTC
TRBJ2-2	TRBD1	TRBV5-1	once	CASSLTMPWTGHRAGELFF	TGCGCCAGCAGCTTGACGATGCCTTGGACAGGGCATCGGGCCGGGGAGCTGTTTTTT
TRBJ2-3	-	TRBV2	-	CASRQRGITDTQYF	TGTGCCAGCAGACAACGTGGGATCACAGATACGCAGTATTTT
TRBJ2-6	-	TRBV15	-	CATSRVSSGANVLTF	TGTGCCACCAGCAGAGTGTCCTCTGGGGCCAACGTCCTGACTTTC
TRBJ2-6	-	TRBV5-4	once	CASSLRGANVLTF	TGTGCCAGCTCTCTACGCGGGGCCAACGTCCTGACTTTC
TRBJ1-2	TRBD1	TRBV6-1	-	CASRPGQGAVGYTF	TGTGCCAGCAGGCCGGGACAGGGGGCAGTTGGCTACACCTTC
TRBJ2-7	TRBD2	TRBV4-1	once	CASSHLGLASHEQYF	TGCGCCAGCAGCCACCTGGGACTAGCTTCCCACGAGCAGTACTTC
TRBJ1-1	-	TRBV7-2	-	CASRSQGGFTEAFF	TGTGCCAGCCGGTCACAAGGAGGGTTCACTGAAGCTTTCTTT
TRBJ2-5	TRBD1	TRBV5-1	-	CASSYRTGYSEETQYF	TGCGCCAGCAGCTACAGGACAGGGTACTCGGAAGAGACCCAGTACTTC
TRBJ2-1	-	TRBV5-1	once	CASSLNDPRRDEQFF	TGCGCCAGCAGCCTGAATGACCCTAGGAGGGACGAGCAGTTCTTC
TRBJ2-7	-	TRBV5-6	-	CASSSTGHVGGYEQYF	TGTGCCAGCAGCTCGACCGGTCACGTCGGGGGCTACGAGCAGTACTTC
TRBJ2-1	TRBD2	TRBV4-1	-	CASSLLTTSVNNEQFF	TGCGCCAGCAGCCTCCTAACGACTAGCGTGAACAATGAGCAGTTCTTC
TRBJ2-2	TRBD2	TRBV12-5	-	CASGPTLAGGWAGELFF	TGTGCTAGTGGTCCAACACTAGCGGGAGGATGGGCCGGGGAGCTGTTTTTT
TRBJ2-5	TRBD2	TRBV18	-	CASSRIAGEGQTQYF	TGTGCCAGCTCGCGTATAGCGGGAGAGGGACAGACCCAGTACTTC
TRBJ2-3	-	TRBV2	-	CASSEPGGGPDTQYF	TGTGCCAGCAGTGAACCGGGCGGAGGACCAGATACGCAGTATTTT
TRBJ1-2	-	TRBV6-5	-	CASSPYNLNGYTF	TGTGCCAGCAGCCCTTACAACCTCAATGGCTACACCTTC
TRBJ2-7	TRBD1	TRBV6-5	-	CASSYSVGTGGNEQYF	TGTGCCAGCAGTTACTCGGTAGGGACAGGGGGCAACGAGCAGTACTTC
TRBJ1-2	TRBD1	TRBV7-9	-	CASSPSATGGRYGYTF	TGTGCCAGCAGCCCAAGCGCAACAGGGGGGCGGTATGGCTACACCTTC
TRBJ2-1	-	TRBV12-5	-	CASGLVEGSGHTNNEQFF	TGTGCTAGTGGTTTGGTAGAAGGGTCGGGACACACGAACAATGAGCAGTTCTTC
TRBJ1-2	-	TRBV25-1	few	CASSELPQADGYTF	TGTGCCAGCAGTGAACTCCCACAGGCCGATGGCTACACCTTC
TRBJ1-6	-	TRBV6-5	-	CASSYSGWGNSPLHF	TGTGCCAGCAGTTACTCTGGTTGGGGAAATTCACCCCTCCACTTT
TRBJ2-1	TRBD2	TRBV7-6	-	CASSLRGGGVYNEQFF	TGTGCCAGCAGCCTTCGGGGCGGGGGGGTGTACAATGAGCAGTTCTTC
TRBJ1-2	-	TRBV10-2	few	CASRDLSYGYTF	TGCGCCAGCAGGGACCTCAGCTATGGCTACACCTTC
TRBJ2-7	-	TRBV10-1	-	CASSGGHGYEQYF	TGCGCCAGCAGCGGGGGTCATGGCTACGAGCAGTACTTC
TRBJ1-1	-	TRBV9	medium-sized	CASSGGQWSTEAFF	TGTGCCAGCAGCGGTGGACAGTGGAGCACTGAAGCTTTCTTT
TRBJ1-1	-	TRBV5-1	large	CASSLLGHTEAFF	TGCGCCAGCAGCTTGTTAGGGCACACTGAAGCTTTCTTT
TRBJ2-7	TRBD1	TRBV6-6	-	CASRELGTGVSEQYF	TGTGCCAGCAGGGAGCTCGGGACAGGAGTGTCCGAGCAGTACTTC
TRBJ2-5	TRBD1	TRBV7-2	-	CASSLGGTGGKTQYF	TGTGCCAGCAGCTTAGGGGGCACAGGGGGAAAGACCCAGTACTTC
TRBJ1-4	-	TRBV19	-	CASSRQETNEKLFF	TGTGCCAGTAGTAGACAGGAAACTAATGAAAAACTGTTTTTT
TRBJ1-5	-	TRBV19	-	CASQQGFGNQPQHF	TGTGCCAGTCAACAGGGATTTGGCAATCAGCCCCAGCATTTT
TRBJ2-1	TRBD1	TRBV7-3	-	CASSPTRLGTGGARNEQFF	TGTGCCAGCAGCCCCACGAGACTAGGGACAGGGGGCGCTCGGAATGAGCAGTTCTTC
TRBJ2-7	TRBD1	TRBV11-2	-	CASRTGGGEQYF	TGTGCCAGCAGGACAGGGGGTGGCGAGCAGTACTTC
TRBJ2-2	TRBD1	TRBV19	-	CASSQGADTGELFF	TGTGCCAGTAGTCAGGGGGCGGACACCGGGGAGCTGTTTTTT
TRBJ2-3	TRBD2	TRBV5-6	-	CASSPGAGGPRDTQYF	TGTGCCAGCAGCCCTGGGGCGGGGGGGCCAAGAGATACGCAGTATTTT
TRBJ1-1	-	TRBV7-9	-	CASSLGAGDLNTEAFF	TGTGCCAGCAGCTTAGGGGCAGGCGACCTTAACACTGAAGCTTTCTTT
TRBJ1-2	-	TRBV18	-	CASSPFAAAMGGYTF	TGTGCCAGCTCACCATTTGCCGCAGCCATGGGCGGCTACACCTTC
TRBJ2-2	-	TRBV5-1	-	CASSLGLEPTGELFF	TGCGCCAGCAGCTTGGGACTAGAGCCCACCGGGGAGCTGTTTTTT
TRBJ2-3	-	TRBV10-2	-	CASSETYPGTQYF	TGCGCCAGCAGTGAAACGTATCCGGGTACGCAGTATTTT
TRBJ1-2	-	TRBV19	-	CASSLRTGYGYTF	TGTGCCAGTAGTTTAAGAACAGGATACGGCTACACCTTC
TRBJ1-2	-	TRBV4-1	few	CASSQDVSTNYGYTF	TGCGCCAGCAGCCAAGATGTCAGCACTAACTATGGCTACACCTTC
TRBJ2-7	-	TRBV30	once	CACGWTQNEQYF	TGTGCCTGTGGATGGACTCAGAACGAGCAGTACTTC
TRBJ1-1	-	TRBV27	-	CASSLQENTEAFF	TGTGCCAGCAGTTTACAGGAGAACACTGAAGCTTTCTTT
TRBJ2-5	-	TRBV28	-	CASSIKETQYF	TGTGCCAGCAGTATAAAAGAGACCCAGTACTTC
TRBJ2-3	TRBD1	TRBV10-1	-	CASRRQGADTDTQYF	TGCGCCAGCAGAAGACAGGGGGCGGACACAGATACGCAGTATTTT
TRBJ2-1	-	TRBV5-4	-	CASSFASGNEQFF	TGTGCCAGCAGCTTTGCTAGTGGCAATGAGCAGTTCTTC
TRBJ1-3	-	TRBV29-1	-	CSVGGLGSSGNTIYF	TGCAGCGTTGGAGGGCTGGGGAGCTCTGGAAACACCATATATTTT